A single sample is the source of the 16 T cell receptor beta chains below, sequenced in a study of blood T cell repertoires in COVID-19 (dated by TCRdb to 2020 to 2021). Library generation was performed with the immunoSEQ multiplex PCR assay. TCRdb retrieved this table from immuneACCESS and kept in-frame rearrangements only. Not all clones are present; in checked studies, unresolved V genes account for under half, and no reason is known for the remainder. In all, the sample holds about 320,000 clones, and about 85% of those were seen once. Under 2% of the sample is held by the ten biggest clonotypes. Source material: PBMCs or T cells enriched from blood (not recorded which). The receptors were sampled from a woman aged 25 to 39 who had been exposed to COVID-19.

The rearrangement uses TRBV30 and TRBJ1-5; D is unresolved. With 0 bases removed from V and 7 bases from J, the gap between germline ends came to 10 bases. The CDR3 is 13 amino acids. CDR1 and CDR2 from the germline V gene are GTSNPN and SVGIG (reference sequence). The CDR3 protein is CAWSVRSHQPQHF. CDR3 sequence (DNA): TGTGCCTGGAGTGTACGTAGCCACCAGCCCCAGCATTTT.

The chain combines TRBV7-9 with TRBJ2-7; maybe TRBD1 (6 bases). This CDR3 contains 14 residues. Germline lookup yields CDR1 SEHNR and CDR2 FQNEAQ (reference sequence). Trimming shortened V by 1 base and J by 0 bases, and 7 bases separated the two germline ends. CDR3 bases: TGTGCCAGCAGCTTAGGACAGGACTCCTACGAGCAGTACTTC. Residues: CASSLGQDSYEQYF.

Comments on this clone: Distinct nucleotide sequences in the sample also encode this CDR3. CDR3 sequence: CASSLAGETQYF. The CDR3 DNA is TGTGCCAGCAGCTTGGCTGGCGAGACCCAGTACTTC. The chain has TRBV5-4 and TRBJ2-5; D uncertain. This CDR3 region has 12 residues. CDR1 is SGHNT and CDR2 is YYREEE in the germline V gene (reference sequence). The germline V and J ends were trimmed by 0 bases and 5 bases, with 5 bases remaining between them.

This clone showed up just once. The chain links TRBV3-1 (or the pseudogene TRBV3-2) to TRBJ2-7; 8 positions match TRBD1. Germline V gives CDR1 LGHDT, CDR2 YNNKEL (reference sequence). The ends lost 4 bases at V and 4 bases at J; junction bases unmatched: 12. The CDR3 extends over 16 amino acids. The CDR3 here is CASSPSDRVLIYEQYF. The CDR3 bases are TGTGCCAGCAGCCCCTCGGACAGGGTACTCATTTACGAGCAGTACTTC.

This chain connects TRBV6-5 to TRBJ2-5; weak D call: TRBD2 (6 bases). The CDR3 is 14 amino acids. Germline CDR1 is MNHEY and CDR2 is SVGAGI. The V gene lost 2 bases and the J gene lost 7 bases, with 14 bases spanning the gap. DNA of the CDR3: TGTGCCAGCAGTTACGTCGGGGGATGGGGGACCCAGTACTTC. It specifies CASSYVGGWGTQYF.

The gene calls are TRBV5-1 and TRBJ1-4; 8 bases match TRBD1. This CDR3 spans 14 amino acids. Trimming cost V 1 base and J 7 bases; bases outside gene matches: 3. Germline values: CDR1 SGHRS, CDR2 YFSETQ. CDR3 amino acids: CASSLQGAREKLFF. CDR3 nucleotides: TGCGCCAGCAGCTTGCAGGGGGCGCGTGAAAAACTGTTTTTT.

The chain couples TRBV27 to TRBJ1-2, with 7 bases fitting TRBD1. Germline V lookup: CDR1 MNHEY, CDR2 SMNVEV (reference sequence). The CDR3 is 15 residues long. The J segment lost 6 bases and the V segment lost 5 bases, leaving 12 bases of the junction unmatched. The chain's CDR3 is CASSAGGGGRNGYTF. The CDR3 DNA follows: TGTGCCAGCAGTGCAGGAGGGGGCGGGAGGAATGGCTACACCTTC.

The genes are TRBV24-1 and TRBJ2-1; 7 nucleotides line up with TRBD1. CDR3 length equals 15 residues. Germline values: CDR1 KGHDR, CDR2 SFDVKD. Trimming removed 1 base from V and 3 bases from J; junction bases left unmatched: 2. CDR3 region: CATSDFSGGYNEQFF. Here the CDR3 DNA reads TGTGCCACCAGTGATTTCTCAGGGGGCTACAATGAGCAGTTCTTC.

This chain links TRBV9 with TRBJ2-1; TRBD1 agrees at 11 bases. CDR3 length equals 14 residues. With V trimmed by 3 bases and J by 9 bases, 5 bases remained unmatched. Germline CDR1 reads SGDLS; CDR2 reads YYNGEE. CDR3 residues: CASSELGTGGEQFF. In DNA, the CDR3 is TGTGCCAGCAGCGAACTTGGGACAGGGGGTGAGCAGTTCTTC.

The chain has TRBV19 and TRBJ1-1; 7 nucleotides match TRBD1. J gave up 6 bases and V 0 bases, and 1 base lay outside the gene matches. The CDR3 has 13 residues. Germline loops: CDR1 LNHDA, CDR2 SQIVND (reference sequence). Written as DNA, the CDR3 is TGTGCCAGTAGTATAGAAACAGGGGCTGAAGCTTTCTTT. This encodes CASSIETGAEAFF.

The chain uses TRBV5-1 and TRBJ2-1; 10 bases line up with TRBD1. CDR1 and CDR2 (germline): SGHRS, YFSETQ. This CDR3 has 17 amino acids. With V trimmed by 3 bases and J by 4 bases, 10 bases remained unmatched. CDR3 amino acids: CASSYFGGTGDYNEQFF. The CDR3 region has the DNA TGCGCCAGCAGCTATTTTGGGGGGACAGGGGATTACAATGAGCAGTTCTTC. Looking up the rest from reference TRBV5-1 and TRBJ2-1 gives the full variable domain: KAGVTQTPRYLIKTRGQQVTLSCSPISGHRSVSWYQQTPGQGLQFLFEYFSETQRNKGNFPGRFSGRQFSNSRSEMNVSTLELGDSALYLCASSYFGGTGDYNEQFFGPGTRLTVL.

This chain joins TRBV7-9 and TRBJ2-2; D perhaps matches TRBD1 (5 bases). The CDR3 contains 14 residues. Germline V gives CDR1 SEHNR, CDR2 FQNEAQ (reference sequence). The ends were cut back, 1 base at V and 5 bases at J, with 8 bases in the middle. The CDR3 loop is CASSLEGLTGELFF. The CDR3, as DNA: TGTGCCAGCAGCTTAGAGGGGCTTACCGGGGAGCTGTTTTTT. Filled out from reference TRBV7-9 and TRBJ2-2, the complete variable domain reads DTGVSQNPRHKITKRGQNVTFRCDPISEHNRLYWYRQTLGQGPEFLTYFQNEAQLEKSRLLSDRFSAERPKGSFSTLEIQRTEQGDSAMYLCASSLEGLTGELFFGEGSRLTVL.

This clone was seen once. This chain connects TRBV18 to TRBJ2-2; 10 positions agree with TRBD1. The V gene end was trimmed by 1 base and the J gene end by 5 bases; junction bases not matched to a gene: 7. The CDR3 runs 17 residues. The V gene's germline CDR1 is KGHSH and CDR2 LQKENI. CDR3 coding DNA: TGTGCCAGCTCACCACTTCTTTCGGGACAGGGGACCGGGGAGCTGTTTTTT. This gives the protein CASSPLLSGQGTGELFF.

This clone was detected only once. The chain recombines TRBV4-3 with TRBJ1-1, with D uncertain. CDR1 LGHNA and CDR2 YSLEER come from the germline V gene. There are 14 residues in the CDR3. V gave up 0 bases and J gave up 3 bases, with 8 bases separating them. CDR3 protein: CASSQDPRDTEAFF. Here the CDR3 DNA reads TGCGCCAGCAGCCAAGATCCGAGGGACACTGAAGCTTTCTTT.

The chain carries TRBV29-1 and TRBJ2-7; D might be TRBD2 (6 bases). In germline, CDR1 is SQVTM, CDR2 ANQGSEA. There are 13 residues in the CDR3. The V and J ends lost 4 bases and 2 bases respectively, with 12 bases between them. The chain's CDR3 is CSVVPGAPYEQYF. The CDR3 DNA reads TGCAGCGTTGTACCGGGAGCACCCTACGAGCAGTACTTC.

The chain combines TRBV7-9 with TRBJ2-5, with TRBD1 matching over 9 bases. The germline V gene encodes CDR1 SEHNR and CDR2 FQNEAQ (reference sequence). CDR3 size: 13 residues. V shed 4 bases and J 5 bases; nucleotides not matched to a gene: 2. CDR3 DNA sequence: TGTGCCAGCAGCTATGGACAGGGGGAGACCCAGTACTTC. Translated: CASSYGQGETQYF.